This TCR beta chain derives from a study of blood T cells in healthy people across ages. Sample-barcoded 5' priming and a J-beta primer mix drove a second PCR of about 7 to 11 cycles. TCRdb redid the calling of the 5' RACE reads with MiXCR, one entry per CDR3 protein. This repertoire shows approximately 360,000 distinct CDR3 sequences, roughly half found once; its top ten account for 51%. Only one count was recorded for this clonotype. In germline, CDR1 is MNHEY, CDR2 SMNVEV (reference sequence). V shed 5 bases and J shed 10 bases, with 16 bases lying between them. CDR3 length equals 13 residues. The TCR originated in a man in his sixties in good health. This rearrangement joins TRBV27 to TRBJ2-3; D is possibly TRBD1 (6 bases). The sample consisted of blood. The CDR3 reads CASSDSGVGAQYF. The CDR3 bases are TGTGCCAGCAGTGATTCAGGGGTGGGGGCGCAGTATTTT.